These 26 T cell receptor beta chains were all obtained from the same sample, sequenced in a study of cytomegalovirus exposure and HLA in healthy donors. A multiplex PCR was run with 60 Vbeta primers and 13 Jbeta primers. Profiling relied on immunoSEQ multiplex PCR, and the TCRdb table lists in-frame clones only, not all of them. Of about 160,000 clones in the sample, 80% were seen once. Sequenced material: PBMCs. Receptors were obtained from a young man in good health and CMV-seropositive.

A single count supports this clone. The gene calls are TRBV29-1 and TRBJ2-7; 7 positions match TRBD2. The CDR3 spans 12 residues. With V trimmed by 5 bases and J by 4 bases, 5 bases remained unmatched. The V gene's germline CDR1 is SQVTM and CDR2 ANQGSEA. CDR3 loop: CSVLRESYEQYF. CDR3 sequence (DNA): TGCAGCGTTCTGCGGGAGAGTTACGAGCAGTACTTC.

CDR3 region: CASSYVDRGDEQFF. As DNA, the CDR3 is TGTGCCAGCAGTTACGTGGACAGGGGCGATGAGCAGTTCTTC. This rearrangement joins TRBV6-5 to TRBJ2-1, with TRBD1 matching over 9 bases. The CDR3 consists of 14 residues. Per the germline V gene, CDR1 is MNHEY and CDR2 is SVGAGI. V shed 2 bases and J 8 bases; nucleotides not matched to a gene: 4.

This clone was seen once. This chain connects TRBV7-2 to TRBJ2-1; the D gene is possibly TRBD1 (6 bases). The CDR3 runs 18 residues. Germline CDR1 reads SGHTA; CDR2 reads FQGNSA. V shed 2 bases and J shed 1 base, with 18 bases lying between them. CDR3: CASSLSTGRGLSYNEQFF. CDR3 DNA sequence: TGTGCCAGCAGCTTATCGACGGGCAGGGGCCTATCCTACAATGAGCAGTTCTTC.

The chain uses TRBV5-8 and TRBJ2-3; 11 bases fit TRBD1. The CDR3 is 15 amino acids. J lost 6 bases, V lost 0 bases, and 3 bases had no gene match. In germline, CDR1 is SGHTS, CDR2 YDEGEE. Here the CDR3 reads CASSLGTGGSDTQYF. CDR3 sequence (DNA): TGTGCCAGCAGCTTGGGGACAGGGGGCTCGGATACGCAGTATTTT. Filled out from reference TRBV5-8 and TRBJ2-3, the complete variable domain reads EAGVTQSPTHLIKTRGQQATLRCSPISGHTSVYWYQQALGLGLQFLLWYDEGEERNRGNFPPRFSGRQFPNYSSELNVNALELEDSALYLCASSLGTGGSDTQYFGPGTRLTVL.

This sequence joins TRBV6-5 and TRBJ1-5; D may be TRBD1 (6 bases). The CDR3 runs to 13 residues. Trimming removed 8 bases at V and 2 bases at J, with 10 bases between. Germline values: CDR1 MNHEY, CDR2 SVGAGI. As DNA, the CDR3 is TGTGCCAGCTCAGAGGGGGGCAATCAGCCCCAGCATTTT. Translation gives CASSEGGNQPQHF.

The V call is TRBV29-1, the J call TRBJ1-2; no reliable D call. CDR1 is SQVTM, CDR2 ANQGSEA, per germline. V shed 4 bases and J shed 6 bases, with 15 bases lying between them. This CDR3 spans 13 amino acids. CDR3: CSVGGGRIDGYTF. The CDR3 nucleotides are TGCAGCGTTGGGGGAGGGCGAATCGATGGCTACACCTTC. Looking up the rest from reference TRBV29-1 and TRBJ1-2 gives the full variable domain: SAVISQKPSRDICQRGTSLTIQCQVDSQVTMMFWYRQQPGQSLTLIATANQGSEATYESGFVIDKFPISRPNLTFSTLTVSNMSPEDSSIYLCSVGGGRIDGYTFGSGTRLTVV.

This chain joins TRBV12-1 and TRBJ2-1; the D call of TRBD2 is as the table states it, not checked on the DNA. TRBV12-1 is a documented pseudogene. CDR3 length equals 15 residues. The CDR3 region is CASSLLLDCNNEQFF. In DNA, the CDR3 is TGTGCCAGCAGCTTACTATTGGACTGCAACAATGAGCAGTTCTTC.

This clone has only one observation. V usage is TRBV11-2 and J usage is TRBJ1-2; D remains unclear. The V gene's germline CDR1 is SGHAT and CDR2 FQNNGV. V was shortened by 5 bases and J by 1 base, with 8 bases between the two germline ends. This CDR3 is built from 13 residues. Here the CDR3 DNA reads TGTGCCAGCAGCGTTTCGGGTAACTATGGCTACACCTTC. Its translation is CASSVSGNYGYTF.

The chain has TRBV6-5 and TRBJ2-5, with D possibly matching TRBD1 (6 bases). The CDR3 totals 14 residues. V was clipped by 5 bases and J by 5 bases, with 15 bases between them. Per germline, CDR1 MNHEY and CDR2 SVGAGI. The CDR3 sequence: CASSPQTGLETQYF. The CDR3 region has the DNA TGTGCCAGCAGTCCTCAAACAGGGTTGGAGACCCAGTACTTC.

The rearrangement uses TRBV15 and TRBJ2-3, with TRBD2 matching 7 bases. The trim removed 8 bases at V and 6 bases at J, leaving 17 bases unmatched. This CDR3 contains 16 residues. The germline V gene has CDR1 LNHNV and CDR2 YYDKDF (reference sequence). The CDR3: CATEQGREQELDTQYF. For the CDR3, the DNA is TGTGCCACCGAACAAGGGAGGGAGCAGGAGTTGGATACGCAGTATTTT.

This clone was counted between two and nine times. The rearrangement joins TRBV29-1 to TRBJ2-3, with D maybe TRBD2 (5 bases). The germline CDR1 and CDR2 sequences are SQVTM and ANQGSEA. V was trimmed by 2 bases and J by 11 bases, leaving 11 bases between them. The CDR3 has 11 amino acids. The CDR3 region is CSVENPREQYF. The CDR3 nucleotides read TGCAGCGTTGAAAACCCCCGGGAGCAGTATTTT.

This chain uses TRBV7-2 with TRBJ2-5, with TRBD1 matching 10 bases. The end of the DNA aligns better with TRBJ2-7, so the J call may be wrong. The CDR3 is made up of 15 amino acids. Germline assignment: CDR1 SGHTA and CDR2 FQGNSA. Here the CDR3 DNA reads TGTGCCAGCAGCGCCCGGGACAGGGGCCGTTCCGAGCAGTACTTC. As protein: CASSARDRGRSEQYF.

This clone was recorded only once. The DNA for the CDR3 is TGTGCCAGCAGCTTAGCGGGGCCTAACAATGAGCAGTTCTTC. It translates to CASSLAGPNNEQFF. The gene calls are TRBV7-2 and TRBJ2-1; weak D call: TRBD1 (5 bases). The CDR3 has 14 amino acids. CDR1 is SGHTA and CDR2 is FQGNSA in the germline V gene. Trimming took off 0 bases at V and 5 bases at J, with 8 bases between the two ends.

This clone was seen a few times. V is TRBV5-8 and J is TRBJ1-2; D is uncertain. Per the germline V gene, CDR1 is SGHTS and CDR2 is YDEGEE. This CDR3 contains 14 residues. Between the trimmed V and J ends, which lost 2 bases and 3 bases, there was a span of 11 bases. The CDR3 loop reads CASSFRGLDYGYTF. CDR3 nucleotide sequence: TGTGCCAGCAGCTTTCGGGGTTTGGACTATGGCTACACCTTC.

This chain links TRBV5-6 with TRBJ2-7; D not resolved. Germline V gene data show CDR1 as SGHDT and CDR2 as YYEEEE. The CDR3 is made up of 15 amino acids. V lost 3 bases and J lost 3, with 16 bases in between. CDR3 in DNA: TGTGCCAGCAGCTCACTGACTCCTTCCGTCTACGAGCAGTACTTC. It translates to CASSSLTPSVYEQYF.

In regard to this clone: Other DNA sequences in this sample translate to the same CDR3. The V gene is TRBV19, the J gene TRBJ2-5, with 7 bases that match TRBD1. CDR1 is LNHDA and CDR2 is SQIVND in the germline V gene (reference sequence). Unmatched junction bases numbered 5, after V lost 8 bases and J lost 2 bases. The CDR3 loop spans 13 amino acids. The CDR3 protein is CASARDRQETQYF. In nucleotides, the CDR3 is TGTGCCAGTGCCAGGGACAGACAAGAGACCCAGTACTTC.

This clone was observed a handful of times. The V gene is TRBV6-5, the J gene TRBJ1-3, with 8 bases that match TRBD1. J lost 4 bases, V lost 6 bases, and 2 bases had no gene match. The germline CDR1 and CDR2 sequences are MNHEY and SVGAGI. The CDR3 runs to 13 residues. In nucleotides, the CDR3 is TGTGCCAGCAGGGACAGGGTGGGAAACACCATATATTTT. Translating gives CASRDRVGNTIYF.

The chain combines TRBV18 with TRBJ1-6; D not certain. Germline V gene lookup returns CDR1 KGHSH and CDR2 LQKENI. V shed 3 bases and J shed 3 bases, with 9 bases lying between them. The CDR3 has 15 amino acids. The DNA for the CDR3 is TGTGCCAGCTCACCGAGGCAGTTCTATAATTCACCCCTCCACTTT. This encodes CASSPRQFYNSPLHF. Full variable domain (rest looked up from reference TRBV18 and TRBJ1-6): NAGVMQNPRHLVRRRGQEARLRCSPMKGHSHVYWYRQLPEEGLKFMVYLQKENIIDESGMPKERFSAEFPKEGPSILRIQQVVRGDSAAYFCASSPRQFYNSPLHFGNGTRLTVT.

J is TRBJ1-5 and V is TRBV7-9; D remains unclear. The CDR3 length is 14 residues. The V and J ends lost 5 bases and 4 bases respectively, with 12 bases between them. CDR1 and CDR2 from the germline V gene are SEHNR and FQNEAQ (reference sequence). CDR3 coding DNA: TGTGCCAGCAGCCCCAGTGAGGGAAATCAGCCCCAGCATTTT. It encodes CASSPSEGNQPQHF.

This clone was observed a single time. The rearrangement joins TRBV13 to TRBJ2-5, with unresolved D. V shed 5 bases and J shed 5 bases, with 12 bases lying between them. Germline CDR1 PRHDT, CDR2 FYEKMQ (reference sequence). The CDR3 has 13 residues. The CDR3 DNA follows: TGTGCCAGCAGCCCCCAGACTGCGGAGACCCAGTACTTC. This translates into CASSPQTAETQYF.

This clone was counted a single time. The chain joins TRBV29-1 to TRBJ2-1; D possibly corresponds to TRBD1 (6 bases). CDR1 is SQVTM and CDR2 is ANQGSEA in the germline V gene. Trimming left V 0 bases short and J 6 bases short, with 12 bases between. The CDR3 loop spans 14 amino acids. The CDR3 is CSVEDRTDSNEQFF. The CDR3 region has the DNA TGCAGCGTTGAAGATCGGACAGACTCCAATGAGCAGTTCTTC.

In this sample, this clone turned up a few times. This chain links TRBV4-3 with TRBJ2-1, with 8 bases matching TRBD1. This CDR3 is built from 15 residues. The V segment lost 1 base and the J segment 6 bases; nucleotides outside the gene matches: 5. Germline V gene sequence: CDR1 LGHNA, CDR2 YSLEER. CDR3 amino acids: CASSQGTGRPNEQFF. CDR3 DNA: TGCGCCAGCAGCCAAGGGACAGGGCGGCCCAATGAGCAGTTCTTC.

The chain links TRBV5-4 to TRBJ2-1; D possibly corresponds to TRBD2 (6 bases). This CDR3 has 14 residues. Between the trimmed V and J ends, which lost 7 bases and 8 bases, there was a span of 19 bases. In germline, CDR1 is SGHNT, CDR2 YYREEE (reference sequence). CDR3 sequence (DNA): TGTGCCAGCCGTGGAGGGGCACATCCCGATGAGCAGTTCTTC. This translates into CASRGGAHPDEQFF. The whole variable domain, filled in from reference TRBV5-4 and TRBJ2-1, reads ETGVTQSPTHLIKTRGQQVTLRCSSQSGHNTVSWYQQALGQGPQFIFQYYREEENGRGNFPPRFSGLQFPNYSSELNVNALELDDSALYLCASRGGAHPDEQFFGPGTRLTVL.

This clone came up a few times. This sequence joins TRBV4-1 and TRBJ1-1; 7 nucleotides line up with TRBD1. Per the germline V gene, CDR1 is MGHRA and CDR2 is YSYEKL. The CDR3 loop spans 14 amino acids. With V trimmed by 6 bases and J by 2 bases, 6 bases remained unmatched. The CDR3, as DNA: TGCGCCAGCAGTTATAGACAGGGCAACACTGAAGCTTTCTTT. Translated: CASSYRQGNTEAFF.

The chain is built from TRBV7-8 and TRBJ1-4; TRBD1 might be the D (5 bases). CDR3 length equals 15 residues. The germline gives CDR1 SGHVS, CDR2 FQNEAQ. Trimming pared 7 bases from V and 4 bases from J, leaving 16 bases between. In DNA, the CDR3 is TGTGCCAGCACCCGAGCGGGGCTTGGTAATGAAAAACTGTTTTTT. Amino acid sequence: CASTRAGLGNEKLFF.

The CDR3 loop is CASSQDNGWSGANVLTF. CDR3 DNA: TGCGCCAGCAGCCAAGATAACGGTTGGTCTGGGGCCAACGTCCTGACTTTC. This sequence joins TRBV4-3 and TRBJ2-6; D ambiguous. Per germline, CDR1 LGHNA and CDR2 YSLEER. The CDR3 sequence is 17 residues long. The ends were cut back, 0 bases at V and 1 base at J, with 10 bases in the middle.